These 20 T cell receptor beta chains share one sample of origin, sequenced in a study of blood T cell repertoires in COVID-19. The table came from immunoSEQ multiplex PCR; TCRdb's copy has only in-frame clones and leaves some out. The sample has 90,000 to 130,000 clones; 82% are singletons. The sample comprised peripheral blood. Every receptor here comes from a woman between 55 and 75 years old with acute or convalescent COVID-19.

V usage is TRBV5-1 and J usage is TRBJ2-7, with TRBD2 matching 8 bases. The CDR3 contains 14 residues. CDR1 is SGHRS and CDR2 is YFSETQ in the germline V gene. The trim removed 0 bases at V and 2 bases at J, leaving 1 base unmatched. CDR3 region: CASSLAGGAYEQYF. The CDR3 nucleotides are TGCGCCAGCAGCTTGGCCGGGGGGGCCTACGAGCAGTACTTC.

The rearrangement joins TRBV19 to TRBJ1-4; 11 nucleotides line up with TRBD1. The germline CDR1 and CDR2 sequences are LNHDA and SQIVND (reference sequence). The trim removed 6 bases at V and 11 bases at J, leaving 8 bases unmatched. The CDR3 spans 14 residues. The CDR3 reads CASRDGQGASKLFF. As DNA, the CDR3 is TGTGCCAGTAGGGACGGACAGGGGGCGAGCAAACTGTTTTTT.

This chain uses TRBV19 with TRBJ1-3; no reliable D call. Germline V gene lookup returns CDR1 LNHDA and CDR2 SQIVND (reference sequence). V was pared by 11 bases and J by 0 bases, with 14 bases between. CDR3 length equals 14 residues. The CDR3 spells CASKVQDSGNTIYF. The CDR3 nucleotides are TGTGCCTCCAAGGTCCAGGACTCTGGAAACACCATATATTTT.

The rearrangement uses TRBV11-3 and TRBJ1-4; TRBD1 agrees at 8 bases. Germline values: CDR1 SGHNT, CDR2 YENEEA. V lost 7 bases, J lost 8 bases, and 6 bases stayed unmatched. The CDR3 length is 13 residues. CDR3 coding DNA: TGTGCCAGCAAGGTCCGGACAGGGGAAAAACTGTTTTTT. It is translated as CASKVRTGEKLFF.

The V call is TRBV5-4, the J call TRBJ2-7, with a weak D call TRBD2 (6 bases). Germline V gene sequence: CDR1 SGHNT, CDR2 YYREEE (reference sequence). V was cut by 4 bases and J by 2 bases, with 16 bases left in between. This CDR3 region has 15 residues. The CDR3 DNA follows: TGTGCCAGCAGCCTCCCGGCGGGGACCACCTACGAGCAGTACTTC. Encoded protein: CASSLPAGTTYEQYF.

The chain couples TRBV2 to TRBJ1-2; the D is unclear. Germline lookup yields CDR1 SNHLY and CDR2 FYNNEI. CDR3 length: 11 amino acids. The V end was cut by 0 bases, the J end by 8 bases, with 4 bases between. The CDR3, as DNA: TGTGCCAGCAGTGAAGCCCGGGGCTACACCTTC. This encodes CASSEARGYTF. The entire variable domain, with the rest obtained from reference TRBV2 and TRBJ1-2, is as follows: EPEVTQTPSHQVTQMGQEVILRCVPISNHLYFYWYRQILGQKVEFLVSFYNNEISEKSEIFDDQFSVERPDGSNFTLKIRSTKLEDSAMYFCASSEARGYTFGSGTRLTVV.

This sequence joins TRBV3-1 (or the pseudogene TRBV3-2) and TRBJ1-2; TRBD1 might be the D (5 bases). The germline V gene has CDR1 LGHDT and CDR2 YNNKEL (reference sequence). V was clipped by 0 bases and J by 6 bases, with 8 bases between them. The CDR3 is 13 residues long. For the CDR3, the DNA is TGTGCCAGCAGCCAAGATTGGGGGGATGGCTACACCTTC. Its translation is CASSQDWGDGYTF.

The CDR3 spells CASNRGTNEKLFF. As DNA, the CDR3 is TGTGCCAGCAACAGGGGAACTAATGAAAAACTGTTTTTT. The chain couples TRBV7-2 to TRBJ1-4, with 7 positions matching TRBD1. The CDR3 covers 13 residues. The germline gives CDR1 SGHTA, CDR2 FQGNSA. V gave up 7 bases and J gave up 1 base; unmatched junction bases: 0.

The rearrangement uses TRBV6-5 and TRBJ1-2; perhaps TRBD1 as D (6 bases). CDR3 length equals 14 residues. Trimming shortened V by 6 bases and J by 2 bases, and 13 bases separated the two germline ends. In germline, CDR1 is MNHEY, CDR2 SVGAGI. This CDR3 is CASRGDKGNYGYTF. The CDR3 region has the DNA TGTGCCAGCAGGGGGGACAAGGGGAACTATGGCTACACCTTC.

This clone came up once. The V call is TRBV4-1, the J call TRBJ1-5; 9 nucleotides agree with TRBD1. CDR1 is MGHRA, CDR2 YSYEKL, per germline. The J segment lost 6 bases and the V segment lost 2 bases, leaving 8 bases of the junction unmatched. There are 16 residues in the CDR3. The DNA of the CDR3 is TGCGCCAGCAGCCAACGATACCGGGACAGGGTTCAGCCCCAGCATTTT. Translation gives CASSQRYRDRVQPQHF.

The genes are TRBV5-4 and TRBJ2-6; D gene ambiguous. The V and J ends lost 1 base and 1 base respectively, with 6 bases between them. Per germline, CDR1 SGHNT and CDR2 YYREEE (reference sequence). The CDR3 has 15 amino acids. In DNA, the CDR3 is TGTGCCAGCAGCTTGTTCCAGTCTGGGGCCAACGTCCTGACTTTC. Encoded protein: CASSLFQSGANVLTF.

This clone was found once. The chain has TRBV24-1 and TRBJ2-3, with 8 bases matching TRBD1. There are 15 residues in the CDR3. The ends lost 4 bases at V and 5 bases at J; junction bases unmatched: 7. From germline, CDR1 is KGHDR and CDR2 SFDVKD. The CDR3 region has the DNA TGTGCCACCAGTGACCGGACAGGGCGAGGAGATACGCAGTATTTT. This encodes CATSDRTGRGDTQYF.

The rearrangement joins TRBV27 to TRBJ1-5; D unresolved. The CDR3 totals 14 residues. Germline V gene data show CDR1 as MNHEY and CDR2 as SMNVEV (reference sequence). V was trimmed by 5 bases and J by 3 bases, leaving 11 bases between them. The CDR3 DNA reads TGTGCCAGCAGTCGAAAAGCATTCAATCAGCCCCAGCATTTT. Translation gives CASSRKAFNQPQHF.

The chain employs TRBV10-3 and TRBJ1-3, with 10 bases matching TRBD1. Unmatched junction bases numbered 5, after V lost 6 bases and J lost 0 bases. The CDR3 has 16 residues. Germline CDR1 and CDR2: ENHRY and SYGVKD. The CDR3 protein is CAIREGQGTSGNTIYF. In DNA form, the CDR3 reads TGTGCCATCAGGGAGGGACAGGGGACCTCTGGAAACACCATATATTTT.

This chain links TRBV28 with TRBJ2-4; 8 bases match TRBD2. Germline-derived CDR1 and CDR2 are MDHEN and SYDVKM. The V and J ends lost 3 bases and 1 base, in that order; junction bases with no gene match: 5. The CDR3 has 16 residues. The CDR3 spells CASSFLAGGAKNIQYF. The CDR3 coding sequence is TGTGCCAGCAGTTTCCTAGCGGGTGGGGCCAAAAACATTCAGTACTTC.

V usage is TRBV28 and J usage is TRBJ2-7; perhaps TRBD1 as D (7 bases). The CDR3 sequence is 16 residues long. Trimming shortened V by 7 bases and J by 3 bases, and 22 bases separated the two germline ends. Germline V gene sequence: CDR1 MDHEN, CDR2 SYDVKM. CDR3 DNA sequence: TGTGCCAGCACCTCCCTACCAAACAGGGGAGGCTACGAGCAGTACTTC. Translation: CASTSLPNRGGYEQYF.

The rearrangement joins TRBV2 to TRBJ2-2; no clear D. This CDR3 has 15 residues. Germline CDR1 SNHLY, CDR2 FYNNEI. Trimming removed 2 bases from V and 5 bases from J, with 12 bases in between. The CDR3 sequence: CASSESHRETGELFF. The DNA of the CDR3 is TGTGCCAGCAGTGAAAGCCACAGAGAAACCGGGGAGCTGTTTTTT. Combining the CDR3 with reference TRBV2 and TRBJ2-2 gives the whole variable domain EPEVTQTPSHQVTQMGQEVILRCVPISNHLYFYWYRQILGQKVEFLVSFYNNEISEKSEIFDDQFSVERPDGSNFTLKIRSTKLEDSAMYFCASSESHRETGELFFGEGSRLTVL.

V usage is TRBV12-3 or TRBV12-4 and J usage is TRBJ2-3; 11 positions agree with TRBD2. CDR3 size: 13 residues. V trimming: 11 bases; J trimming: 1 base; junction bases outside the gene matches: 2. The CDR3 DNA sequence: TGTGCCTCGGGACTAGCGGGCACAGATACGCAGTATTTT. Amino acid sequence: CASGLAGTDTQYF.

J is TRBJ1-6 and V is TRBV28; TRBD1 matches 7 bases. The CDR3 is made up of 12 amino acids. Germline V gene sequence: CDR1 MDHEN, CDR2 SYDVKM. J gave up 10 bases and V 6 bases, and 3 bases lay outside the gene matches. In DNA form, the CDR3 reads TGTGCCAGCAGGGCAGGGGGATCACCCCTCCACTTT. Its protein product is CASRAGGSPLHF.

In this sample, this clone turned up a few times. This chain links TRBV4-3 with TRBJ1-1; maybe TRBD1 (5 bases). The V gene's germline CDR1 is LGHNA and CDR2 YSLEER. V dropped 0 bases and J dropped 0 bases, with 11 bases sitting between them. The CDR3 is 16 residues long. The CDR3: CASSQEVGGVNTEAFF. The CDR3 DNA is TGCGCCAGCAGCCAAGAAGTCGGAGGGGTGAACACTGAAGCTTTCTTT.